The 27 T cell receptor beta chains below all came from one sample that was sequenced in a study of blood T cells in healthy people across ages. Through a sample-barcoded 5' primer and a J-beta primer mix, a second PCR was run for 7 to 11 cycles. TCRdb redid the calling of the 5' RACE reads with MiXCR, one entry per CDR3 protein. Altogether 800,000 or so distinct CDR3 sequences are present, around 62% being singletons, with the ten largest covering roughly a quarter. Source material: blood. These receptors were taken from a man between 25 and 39 years old in good health.

The CDR3, as DNA: TGTGCCAGCAGCCATCCTTGGGACAGGGGTTCCTACGAGCAGTACTTC. Its translation: CASSHPWDRGSYEQYF. The gene calls are TRBV7-9 and TRBJ2-7, with 10 bases lining up with TRBD1. This CDR3 contains 16 residues. The V segment lost 5 bases and the J segment 1 base; nucleotides outside the gene matches: 8. Germline V gene data show CDR1 as SEHNR and CDR2 as FQNEAQ (reference sequence).

The rearrangement links TRBV4-3 to TRBJ2-2; the D call may be TRBD1 or TRBD2 (6 bases each). CDR3 length equals 16 residues. The germline V gene encodes CDR1 LGHNA and CDR2 YSLEER. V shed 0 bases and J shed 0 bases, with 8 bases lying between them. The CDR3 reads CASSQEGGTNTGELFF. The CDR3 nucleotides are TGCGCCAGCAGCCAAGAGGGGGGCACGAACACCGGGGAGCTGTTTTTT.

The chain recombines TRBV20-1 with TRBJ2-3, with D tentatively TRBD2 (6 bases). V was cut by 8 bases and J by 2 bases, with 17 bases left in between. Germline CDR1 and CDR2: DFQATT and SNEGSKA (reference sequence). This CDR3 has 14 residues. CDR3 sequence: CSTIGTGNTDTQYF. Here the CDR3 DNA reads TGCAGTACTATCGGGACTGGAAACACAGATACGCAGTATTTT.

The chain joins TRBV14 to TRBJ1-1, with a tentative D call TRBD1 (5 bases). Deletions cut 0 bases from V and 6 bases from J, with 5 bases between. CDR1 and CDR2 from the germline V gene are SGHDN and FVKESK. This CDR3 has 12 amino acids. The CDR3 loop reads CASSQEGAEAFF. CDR3 DNA sequence: TGTGCCAGCAGCCAAGAGGGGGCTGAAGCTTTCTTT.

The J gene is TRBJ2-7, the V gene TRBV18; a possible D gene is TRBD2 (5 bases). The CDR3 has 14 residues. CDR1 and CDR2 from the germline V gene are KGHSH and LQKENI. Trimming removed 8 bases from V and 1 base from J, with 15 bases in between. The CDR3 DNA reads as TGTGCCAGCCCGTGTAGCGCCCTATCCTACGAGCAGTACTTC. Its translation: CASPCSALSYEQYF.

The chain recombines TRBV28 with TRBJ2-1; 7 bases line up with TRBD2. CDR3 size: 15 residues. The trim removed 6 bases at V and 6 bases at J, leaving 11 bases unmatched. From germline, CDR1 is MDHEN and CDR2 SYDVKM. The CDR3 is CASSPPRLASNEQFF. CDR3 DNA sequence: TGTGCCAGCAGCCCACCCCGACTAGCCTCCAATGAGCAGTTCTTC.

The chain employs TRBV4-3 and TRBJ1-2; 10 nucleotides match TRBD1. V was clipped by 1 base and J by 6 bases; unmatched bases: 5. The CDR3 is 15 amino acids. CDR1 and CDR2 from the germline V gene are LGHNA and YSLEER. The CDR3 sequence: CASSQVGTGADGYTF. The CDR3 nucleotides read TGCGCCAGCAGCCAAGTCGGGACAGGGGCGGATGGCTACACCTTC.

The V gene is TRBV2, the J gene TRBJ2-7; 9 bases align to TRBD2. Gene TRBJ2-5 matches the end of the DNA better, so the J call may be wrong. Germline V lookup: CDR1 SNHLY, CDR2 FYNNEI. CDR3 length: 14 amino acids. CDR3 amino acids: CASSGASGDETQYF. CDR3 in DNA: TGTGCCAGCAGTGGGGCTAGCGGGGATGAGACCCAGTACTTC.

As regards this clonotype: The junction departs from germline at one end; a sequencing error may be responsible. The chain is built from TRBV6-4 and TRBJ2-1; D gene uncertain. TRBJ2-7 matches the DNA end more closely, so the J call is doubtful. The germline V gene has CDR1 MRHNA and CDR2 SNTAGT. The CDR3 loop spans 12 amino acids. The CDR3 nucleotides read TGTGTCAGCAGTGACCCCGCCTACGAGCAGTACTTC. It codes for CVSSDPAYEQYF.

This clonotype has just a few counts. The V gene is TRBV29-1, the J gene TRBJ2-7; unclear D gene. The CDR3 is made up of 14 amino acids. V gave up 4 bases and J gave up 1 base, with 14 bases separating them. CDR1 and CDR2 (germline): SQVTM, ANQGSEA. The CDR3 protein is CSVVYGVGSYEQYF. The CDR3 DNA reads TGCAGCGTTGTATATGGGGTTGGGTCCTACGAGCAGTACTTC.

On this clonotype: Germline and junction disagree at one end, which may indicate a read error. The V gene is TRBV12-3 or TRBV12-4, the J gene TRBJ1-2; D unclear. The CDR3 length is 12 residues. The CDR3 spells CASSLYQFGCTF. CDR3 sequence (DNA): TGTGCCAGCAGTTTATATCAATTTGGCTGCACCTTC.

This clonotype was observed many times. The chain couples TRBV5-5 to TRBJ2-5; D ambiguous. CDR3 length equals 14 residues. V lost 4 bases and J 2 bases, leaving 12 bases between the germline ends. From germline, CDR1 is SGHKS and CDR2 YYEKEE (reference sequence). In DNA form, the CDR3 reads TGTGCCAGCAGCACGCCGGGTCAACAAGAGACCCAGTACTTC. Translating it yields CASSTPGQQETQYF.

This rearrangement joins TRBV9 to TRBJ2-3; 8 bases align to TRBD2. Germline V gives CDR1 SGDLS, CDR2 YYNGEE. The CDR3 runs to 14 residues. Losses at the gene ends were 4 bases for V and 6 bases for J; bases not matched to a gene: 7. The CDR3: CASSPRGGPDTQYF. CDR3 nucleotide sequence: TGTGCCAGCAGCCCCCGGGGGGGCCCGGATACGCAGTATTTT.

This rearrangement joins TRBV5-1 to TRBJ1-4; 7 positions agree with TRBD1. After removal of 3 bases from V and 12 bases from J, the junction contained 14 bases not matched to a gene. Germline V CDR1 and CDR2: SGHRS, YFSETQ. This CDR3 has 15 amino acids. The CDR3 spells CASSSVTGVRMELFF. The CDR3 region has the DNA TGCGCCAGCAGCTCCGTTACAGGGGTACGGATGGAACTGTTTTTT. Full variable domain (remainder filled in from reference TRBV5-1 and TRBJ1-4): KAGVTQTPRYLIKTRGQQVTLSCSPISGHRSVSWYQQTPGQGLQFLFEYFSETQRNKGNFPGRFSGRQFSNSRSEMNVSTLELGDSALYLCASSSVTGVRMELFFGSGTQLSVL.

The chain is built from TRBV4-3 and TRBJ2-5; D gene ambiguous. With 0 bases removed from V and 6 bases from J, the gap between germline ends came to 8 bases. The CDR3 spans 13 residues. From germline, CDR1 is LGHNA and CDR2 YSLEER. This CDR3 is CASSQDLLKTQYF. The CDR3 DNA reads as TGCGCCAGCAGCCAAGATCTCTTGAAGACCCAGTACTTC.

The chain links TRBV4-3 to TRBJ1-5, with 9 bases matching TRBD1. V lost 0 bases to trimming and J lost 6 bases; unmatched junction nucleotides: 9. The CDR3 has 17 amino acids. Looked up from germline, CDR1 is LGHNA and CDR2 is YSLEER. The CDR3 sequence is CASSQEGPGTGTQPQHF. CDR3 nucleotide sequence: TGCGCCAGCAGCCAAGAAGGGCCCGGGACAGGGACTCAGCCCCAGCATTTT.

The CDR3 protein is CASTGTSGTSSSYNEQFF. The CDR3 DNA reads as TGTGCCAGCACCGGGACTAGCGGGACCTCAAGCTCCTACAATGAGCAGTTCTTC. The rearrangement uses TRBV27 and TRBJ2-1, with 13 bases lining up with TRBD2. V lost 7 bases, J lost 0 bases, and 9 bases stayed unmatched. This CDR3 region has 18 residues. The germline CDR1 and CDR2 sequences are MNHEY and SMNVEV (reference sequence).

V gene TRBV7-2 combines with J gene TRBJ1-2; a possible D gene is TRBD1 (5 bases). Trimming left V 4 bases short and J 0 bases short, with 9 bases between. Looked up from germline, CDR1 is SGHTA and CDR2 is FQGNSA. This CDR3 comprises 14 residues. The CDR3 nucleotides read TGTGCCAGCAGCTATGGGACTACTAACTATGGCTACACCTTC. Translating gives CASSYGTTNYGYTF.

The V and J genes are TRBV4-3 and TRBJ2-5; D might be TRBD1 (7 bases). CDR1 and CDR2 from the germline V gene are LGHNA and YSLEER. V was trimmed by 0 bases and J by 0 bases, leaving 11 bases between them. The CDR3 length is 16 residues. The CDR3 here is CASSQDGGTDQETQYF. CDR3 bases: TGCGCCAGCAGCCAAGATGGGGGGACAGACCAAGAGACCCAGTACTTC.

This clonotype was observed a handful of times. This chain connects TRBV10-3 to TRBJ2-3, with no clear D. The V end lost 4 bases, the J end lost 6 bases, and 20 bases lay between the germline ends. Germline V gene data show CDR1 as ENHRY and CDR2 as SYGVKD. CDR3 length equals 16 residues. The CDR3 reads CAISVGQAPNPDTQYF. CDR3 in DNA: TGTGCCATCAGTGTTGGGCAGGCTCCTAATCCTGATACGCAGTATTTT.

The V gene is TRBV28, the J gene TRBJ2-4; no firm D call. Germline V lookup: CDR1 MDHEN, CDR2 SYDVKM. V shed 11 bases and J shed 4 bases, with 9 bases lying between them. This CDR3 has 11 amino acids. DNA of the CDR3: TGTGCCGCCGGGCAGAAAAACATTCAGTACTTC. Translating it yields CAAGQKNIQYF.

This CDR3 reads CASTRRLAENTGELFF. The CDR3, as DNA: TGCGCCAGCACCCGTAGGCTAGCGGAGAACACCGGGGAGCTGTTTTTT. The genes are TRBV4-3 and TRBJ2-2, with 7 bases lining up with TRBD2. Per the germline V gene, CDR1 is LGHNA and CDR2 is YSLEER. The junction had 9 bases not matched to a gene; V was cut back by 7 bases and J by 1 base. The CDR3 contains 16 residues.

The chain employs TRBV28 and TRBJ1-4; possibly TRBD1 for D (6 bases). CDR1 and CDR2 (germline): MDHEN, SYDVKM. Between the trimmed V and J ends, which lost 2 bases and 6 bases, there was a span of 10 bases. The CDR3 contains 14 residues. For the CDR3, the DNA is TGTGCCAGCAGTTTACCGGACAGATATGAAAAACTGTTTTTT. This translates into CASSLPDRYEKLFF.

The chain employs TRBV7-6 and TRBJ2-7, with D perhaps matching TRBD1 or TRBD2 (5 bases each). In germline, CDR1 is SGHVS, CDR2 FNYEAQ. With 5 bases removed from V and 0 bases from J, the gap between germline ends came to 20 bases. CDR3 length: 17 residues. CDR3 sequence reads: CASSPSPGRLSSYEQYF. CDR3 bases: TGTGCCAGCAGCCCATCCCCGGGACGGCTAAGCTCCTACGAGCAGTACTTC.

V and J are TRBV6-2 or TRBV6-3 and TRBJ2-7; TRBD1 matches 7 bases. The V gene end was trimmed by 7 bases and the J gene end by 2 bases; junction bases not matched to a gene: 8. Germline CDR1 is MNHEY and CDR2 is SVGEGT. The CDR3 runs to 14 residues. CDR3 in amino acids: CASNRDSLTYEQYF. CDR3 DNA: TGTGCCAGCAATCGGGACAGCCTAACCTACGAGCAGTACTTC.

This clonotype has a count of ten or more. The CDR3 is CAISDQGRSSREQFF. The CDR3 bases are TGTGCCATCAGTGATCAGGGGAGATCCTCTCGGGAGCAGTTCTTC. This chain connects TRBV10-3 to TRBJ2-1; D is perhaps TRBD1 (6 bases). Germline lookup yields CDR1 ENHRY and CDR2 SYGVKD. V was pared by 3 bases and J by 10 bases, with 19 bases between. The CDR3 has 15 amino acids.

This clonotype has just a few counts. V gene TRBV20-1 combines with J gene TRBJ1-4, with D maybe TRBD1 (6 bases). The CDR3 is 13 residues long. V shed 6 bases and J shed 8 bases, with 16 bases lying between them. The V gene's germline CDR1 is DFQATT and CDR2 SNEGSKA (reference sequence). The CDR3 nucleotides are TGCAGTGCAGTACAGGGAAGCGGAGAAAAACTGTTTTTT. This encodes CSAVQGSGEKLFF.